This T cell receptor (beta chain) was captured by sequencing in a study of tumor and adjacent non-tumor tissue in lung cancer. Whole-study context: Samples averaged about 3.8 million productive TCRbeta reads each.

No cell sorting was done before RNA was extracted from the tissue. This clonotype was seen just once. At one end the junction does not follow the germline gene, possibly because of a read error. The CDR3 is 13 residues long. CDR1 and CDR2 (germline): LGHNT, FRNRAP. TCRbeta libraries were built with three rounds of nested PCR, modified from ARM-PCR. TCRdb reanalysed the multiplex PCR reads using MiXCR and keeps one entry per CDR3 protein. This table has over 130,000 distinct CDR3 sequences, roughly 70% appearing once. The chain is built from TRBV12-5 and TRBJ2-3; a weak D match, TRBD1 (5 bases). The sample comprised lung tumor tissue. The receptor was derived from a man between 60 and 75 years old with small cell lung cancer. Here the CDR3 DNA reads TGTGCTAGTGGGTGTGACAGCATAGATACACAGTATTTT. Amino acid sequence: CASGCDSIDTQYF.